This T cell receptor beta chain came from a study of cytotoxic CD8 clonotypes in ibrutinib-treated CLL. Study-level background: It was after a median about 12 months of treatment, range 6 to 36, that response samples were taken.

TCR beta libraries used about 2 micrograms of genomic DNA from cryopreserved PBMCs. Some clones are missing from TCRdb's copy, which holds only in-frame ones; the method was immunoSEQ multiplex PCR. This sample has about 140,000 clones, with roughly 90% found just once. CDR3 length equals 15 residues. The germline V gene encodes CDR1 MNHEY and CDR2 SVGAGI. V was trimmed by 0 bases and J by 7 bases, leaving 13 bases between them. This clonotype was obtained from a human donor with chronic lymphocytic leukemia. Here the sequenced sample was PBMCs, taken after 12 months of ibrutinib treatment. The chain employs TRBV6-5 and TRBJ2-1, with no clear D. CDR3 amino acids: CASSYSISVGNEQFF. The DNA of the CDR3 is TGTGCCAGCAGTTACTCGATATCTGTGGGGAATGAGCAGTTCTTC.